This T cell receptor beta chain was captured in a study of CD8 T cells in Susac syndrome. Broader study findings: The study acknowledged a relatively small number of individuals in its TCR sequencing and HLA analysis.

Random hexamers served to reverse transcribe roughly 0.5 to 1 ug RNA. Amplification of TCR beta CDR3 was carried out by immunoSEQ multiplex PCR, which covered 54 Vbeta and 13 Jbeta segments. TCRdb re-called the immunoSEQ multiplex PCR reads through MiXCR, storing one row per CDR3 protein. Counted here are 180,000 or so distinct CDR3 sequences, around 95% occurring once; the ten biggest clones make up roughly 0.15%. Negative isolation was used for CD8+ and CD4+ T cells, and FACS enrichment was applied to TEMRA cells. Notes on this clonotype: Its specificity is unknown.

The source is a human donor in good health. The sample comprised CD4+ T cells from PBMCs.

CDR3 in amino acids: CASSYLVGRADTQYF. In nucleotides, the CDR3 is TGTGCCAGCAGTTACCTTGTAGGACGGGCGGATACGCAGTATTTT. V and J are TRBV6-2 or TRBV6-3 and TRBJ2-3; D is ambiguous. The V end was cut by 2 bases, the J end by 6 bases, with 15 bases between. The CDR3 has 15 residues. CDR1 is MNHEY, CDR2 SVGEGT, per germline.